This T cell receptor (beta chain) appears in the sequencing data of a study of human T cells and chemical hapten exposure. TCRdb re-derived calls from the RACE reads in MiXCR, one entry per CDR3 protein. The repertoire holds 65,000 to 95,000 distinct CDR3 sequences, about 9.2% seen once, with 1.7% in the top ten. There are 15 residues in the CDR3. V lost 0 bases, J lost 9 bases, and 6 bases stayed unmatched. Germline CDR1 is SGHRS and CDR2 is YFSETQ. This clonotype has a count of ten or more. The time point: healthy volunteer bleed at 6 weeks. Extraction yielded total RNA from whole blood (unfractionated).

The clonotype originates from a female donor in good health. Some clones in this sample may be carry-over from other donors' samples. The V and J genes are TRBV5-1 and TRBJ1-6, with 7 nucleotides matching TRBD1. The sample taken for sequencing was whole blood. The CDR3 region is CASSLEGANSSPLHF. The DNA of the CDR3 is TGCGCCAGCAGCTTGGAGGGGGCAAACAGTTCACCCCTCCACTTT.